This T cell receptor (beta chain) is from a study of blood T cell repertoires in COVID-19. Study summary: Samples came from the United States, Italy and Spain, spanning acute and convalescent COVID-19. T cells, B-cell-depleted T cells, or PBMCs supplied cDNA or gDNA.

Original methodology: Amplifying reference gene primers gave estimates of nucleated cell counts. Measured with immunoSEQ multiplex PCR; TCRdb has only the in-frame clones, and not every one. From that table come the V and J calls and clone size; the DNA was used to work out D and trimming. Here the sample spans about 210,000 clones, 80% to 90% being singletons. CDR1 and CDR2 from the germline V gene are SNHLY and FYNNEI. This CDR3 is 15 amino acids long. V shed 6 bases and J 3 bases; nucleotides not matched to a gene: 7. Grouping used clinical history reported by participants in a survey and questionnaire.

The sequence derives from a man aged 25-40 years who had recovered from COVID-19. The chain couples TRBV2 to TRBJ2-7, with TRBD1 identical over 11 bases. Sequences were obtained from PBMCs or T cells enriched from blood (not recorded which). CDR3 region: CASSYSGTGGYEQYF. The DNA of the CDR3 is TGTGCCAGCAGCTATTCCGGGACAGGGGGCTACGAGCAGTACTTC. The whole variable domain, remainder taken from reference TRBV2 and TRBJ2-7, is EPEVTQTPSHQVTQMGQEVILRCVPISNHLYFYWYRQILGQKVEFLVSFYNNEISEKSEIFDDQFSVERPDGSNFTLKIRSTKLEDSAMYFCASSYSGTGGYEQYFGPGTRLTVT.